This entry lists 32 T cell receptor beta chains sequenced from one sample in a study of blood T cell repertoires in COVID-19. Method: immunoSEQ multiplex PCR; TCRdb's copy keeps in-frame clones and lacks some. Among about 130,000 clones listed, roughly 87% were seen once. The sequenced sample consisted of PBMCs or T cells enriched from blood (not recorded which). These receptors were taken from a man aged 30-40 years who had recovered from COVID-19.

The CDR3 bases are TGTGCTAGTGGGCCGCCCCCATCGGGGGGGGCCTACAATGAGCAGTTCTTC. Its translation is CASGPPPSGGAYNEQFF. The V gene is TRBV12-5, the J gene TRBJ2-1; 8 nucleotides agree with TRBD2. V shed 6 bases, J shed 2 bases, and the junction held 12 bases outside the gene matches. The CDR3 is made up of 17 amino acids. Germline CDR1 and CDR2: LGHNT and FRNRAP.

The chain uses TRBV19 and TRBJ2-1, with 8 positions matching TRBD2. In germline, CDR1 is LNHDA, CDR2 SQIVND (reference sequence). This CDR3 spans 15 amino acids. With 5 bases clipped from V and 0 bases from J, the junction kept 3 bases outside the gene matches. The CDR3 loop is CASSLSGSSYNEQFF. In DNA form, the CDR3 reads TGTGCCAGTAGTTTAAGCGGGAGCTCCTACAATGAGCAGTTCTTC.

The chain employs TRBV5-4 and TRBJ2-1; 11 bases align to TRBD2. Germline CDR1 and CDR2: SGHNT and YYREEE (reference sequence). Losses at the gene ends were 1 base for V and 7 bases for J; bases not matched to a gene: 10. This CDR3 is built from 17 residues. CDR3: CASSLSVSGGGSNEQFF. In DNA form, the CDR3 reads TGTGCCAGCAGCTTGAGTGTTAGCGGGGGGGGTAGTAATGAGCAGTTCTTC.

The chain carries TRBV27 and TRBJ1-2, with D possibly matching TRBD1 (6 bases). Germline CDR1 and CDR2: MNHEY and SMNVEV (reference sequence). Trimming took 3 bases from V and 6 from J, leaving 11 bases between them. This CDR3 is built from 13 residues. This chain's CDR3 is CASSFAGGDGYTF. The CDR3 nucleotides are TGTGCCAGCAGTTTTGCGGGGGGCGATGGCTACACCTTC.

This CDR3 reads CAISESNAGDEQYF. The CDR3 DNA reads TGTGCCATCAGTGAGTCGAATGCGGGAGACGAGCAGTACTTC. The chain carries TRBV10-3 and TRBJ2-7; TRBD2 aligns across 7 bases. The germline CDR1 and CDR2 sequences are ENHRY and SYGVKD. This CDR3 is 14 amino acids long. The ends lost 0 bases at V and 5 bases at J; junction bases unmatched: 4.

This chain joins TRBV3-1 (or the pseudogene TRBV3-2) and TRBJ1-1; 8 nucleotides align to TRBD1. Unmatched junction bases numbered 8, after V lost 7 bases and J lost 7 bases. The CDR3 loop spans 13 amino acids. Germline loops: CDR1 LGHDT, CDR2 YNNKEL (reference sequence). The CDR3 DNA is TGTGCCAGCAAGCCCTCAGGGGGCATTGAAGCTTTCTTT. It translates to CASKPSGGIEAFF.

The chain carries TRBV4-1 and TRBJ2-3, with TRBD2 matching over 9 bases. The CDR3 extends over 16 amino acids. Per germline, CDR1 MGHRA and CDR2 YSYEKL. V lost 3 bases, J lost 3 bases, and 7 bases stayed unmatched. The CDR3 coding sequence is TGCGCCAGCAGCCAGAGTGCTACTAGCGGGACAGATACGCAGTATTTT. Its translation is CASSQSATSGTDTQYF.

This clone was counted a few times. The V call is TRBV5-1, the J call TRBJ2-1; TRBD1 matches at 11 bases. Germline CDR1 and CDR2: SGHRS and YFSETQ. The CDR3 totals 14 residues. The J segment lost 8 bases and the V segment lost 7 bases, leaving 8 bases of the junction unmatched. CDR3 protein: CASCRDRGNDEQFF. CDR3 in DNA: TGCGCCAGCTGCCGGGACAGGGGGAATGATGAGCAGTTCTTC. The full variable domain, its missing parts supplied by reference TRBV5-1 and TRBJ2-1, is KAGVTQTPRYLIKTRGQQVTLSCSPISGHRSVSWYQQTPGQGLQFLFEYFSETQRNKGNFPGRFSGRQFSNSRSEMNVSTLELGDSALYLCASCRDRGNDEQFFGPGTRLTVL.

CDR3 in DNA: TGTGCCAGCAGCTTAGGAGTCATGGGGCCTTATGGCTACACCTTC. Amino acids: CASSLGVMGPYGYTF. This chain connects TRBV7-9 to TRBJ1-2, with D possibly being TRBD1 (5 bases). The CDR3 spans 15 residues. Germline V gives CDR1 SEHNR, CDR2 FQNEAQ (reference sequence). The V and J ends lost 1 base and 5 bases respectively, with 14 bases between them.

The chain combines TRBV23-1 with TRBJ2-7; D perhaps matches TRBD2 (6 bases). TRBV23-1 carries the ORF label, with uncertain function. There are 15 residues in the CDR3. Trimming cost V 4 bases and J 5 bases, with 18 bases left between them. CDR3 residues: CASSPRRLGSNEQYF. The CDR3 bases are TGCGCCAGCAGTCCTCGAAGACTAGGTTCGAACGAGCAGTACTTC.

The chain links TRBV2 to TRBJ2-5, with 9 bases aligning to TRBD1. V lost 5 bases, J lost 4 bases, and 2 bases stayed unmatched. The germline gives CDR1 SNHLY, CDR2 FYNNEI. The CDR3 sequence is 13 residues long. The chain's CDR3 is CASSWTGVETQYF. In DNA form, the CDR3 reads TGTGCCAGCAGTTGGACAGGGGTAGAGACCCAGTACTTC.

This clone was seen ten or more times. The CDR3 protein is CASSLVALNEKLFF. CDR3 DNA sequence: TGTGCCAGCAGCCTAGTAGCTCTAAATGAAAAACTGTTTTTT. J is TRBJ1-4 and V is TRBV28; D unresolved. CDR1 is MDHEN and CDR2 is SYDVKM in the germline V gene. The V end lost 6 bases, the J end lost 5 bases, and 13 bases lay between the germline ends. The CDR3 runs to 14 residues.

The chain links TRBV3-1 (or the pseudogene TRBV3-2) to TRBJ1-5, with D unclear. Germline CDR1 reads LGHDT; CDR2 reads YNNKEL (reference sequence). This CDR3 contains 15 residues. Trimming cost V 2 bases and J 4 bases, with 12 bases left between them. The CDR3 protein is CASSQSILANQPQHF. The DNA for the CDR3 is TGTGCCAGCAGCCAATCCATACTAGCAAATCAGCCCCAGCATTTT.

The CDR3 protein is CASSGRGLEQYF. The CDR3, as DNA: TGCGCCAGCAGCGGCAGGGGGCTCGAGCAGTACTTC. The chain has TRBV10-2 and TRBJ2-7; TRBD1 matches at 8 bases. V gave up 6 bases and J gave up 6 bases; unmatched junction bases: 4. CDR1 and CDR2 from the germline V gene are WSHSY and SAAADI. The CDR3 sequence is 12 residues long.

The chain couples TRBV19 to TRBJ2-5, with TRBD1 matching 7 bases. Trimming cost V 9 bases and J 2 bases; bases outside gene matches: 3. CDR3 length: 12 residues. Germline CDR1 LNHDA, CDR2 SQIVND (reference sequence). The CDR3, as DNA: TGTGCCAGCAAGGGACAGCAAGAGACCCAGTACTTC. Protein sequence: CASKGQQETQYF.

CDR3 protein: CASAVPSPGANVLTF. The CDR3 nucleotides read TGTGCCAGCGCAGTCCCGTCTCCTGGGGCCAACGTCCTGACTTTC. The chain combines TRBV6-5 with TRBJ2-6, with D uncertain. Trimming cost V 8 bases and J 2 bases, with 13 bases left between them. Per the germline V gene, CDR1 is MNHEY and CDR2 is SVGAGI. The CDR3 is made up of 15 amino acids.

The V and J genes are TRBV28 and TRBJ1-4; TRBD1 agrees at 8 bases. The CDR3 covers 13 residues. Germline V lookup: CDR1 MDHEN, CDR2 SYDVKM. J gave up 6 bases and V 7 bases, and 4 bases lay outside the gene matches. The CDR3 DNA is TGTGCCAGCAAGATACAGGGGGATGAAAAACTGTTTTTT. Its translation: CASKIQGDEKLFF.

J is TRBJ2-6 and V is TRBV12-5, with D possibly being TRBD2 (6 bases). V was cut by 0 bases and J by 2 bases, with 14 bases left in between. CDR3 length: 18 residues. From germline, CDR1 is LGHNT and CDR2 FRNRAP. For the CDR3, the DNA is TGTGCTAGTGGTTTGGTACTGGGTTTAGCGGCTGGGGCCAACGTCCTGACTTTC. This gives the protein CASGLVLGLAAGANVLTF.

This chain links TRBV9 with TRBJ2-2; D is ambiguous. V dropped 0 bases and J dropped 4 bases, with 7 bases sitting between them. The CDR3 loop spans 14 amino acids. Germline V gene data show CDR1 as SGDLS and CDR2 as YYNGEE. CDR3 DNA sequence: TGTGCCAGCAGCGTAGATTGGAGCACCGGGGAGCTGTTTTTT. This encodes CASSVDWSTGELFF.

This clone has only one observation. The chain combines TRBV6-5 with TRBJ1-5; TRBD1 agrees at 9 bases. Germline-derived CDR1 and CDR2 are MNHEY and SVGAGI. The CDR3 has 13 residues. V was pared by 5 bases and J by 6 bases, with 2 bases of the junction left unmatched. The DNA of the CDR3 is TGTGCCAGCAGTCGGGACAGGGCTCAGCCCCAGCATTTT. As protein: CASSRDRAQPQHF.

V gene TRBV3-1 (or the pseudogene TRBV3-2) combines with J gene TRBJ1-5, with D uncertain. The germline CDR1 and CDR2 sequences are LGHDT and YNNKEL (reference sequence). The CDR3 spans 13 residues. V lost 2 bases and J 7 bases, leaving 9 bases between the germline ends. This chain's CDR3 is CASSQSRIQPQHF. The CDR3 DNA sequence: TGTGCCAGCAGCCAATCCAGGATCCAGCCCCAGCATTTT.

The V and J genes are TRBV14 and TRBJ2-1, with D maybe TRBD1 (6 bases). Germline V lookup: CDR1 SGHDN, CDR2 FVKESK. The CDR3 covers 15 residues. The V end was cut by 0 bases, the J end by 4 bases, with 10 bases between. The CDR3 nucleotides are TGTGCCAGCAGCCAAGACAGGGGATCTTACAATGAGCAGTTCTTC. Residues: CASSQDRGSYNEQFF.

This chain links TRBV3-1 (or the pseudogene TRBV3-2) with TRBJ2-5; TRBD2 aligns across 7 bases. V lost 3 bases, J lost 2 bases, and 12 bases stayed unmatched. Per the germline V gene, CDR1 is LGHDT and CDR2 is YNNKEL (reference sequence). The CDR3 is 17 residues long. DNA for the CDR3: TGTGCCAGCAGCCACCCTTACGGGCGGGAGCGACAAGAGACCCAGTACTTC. Encoded protein: CASSHPYGRERQETQYF.

V and J are TRBV30 and TRBJ2-6; no reliable D call. The CDR3 has 15 residues. The V gene lost 0 bases and the J gene lost 2 bases, with 8 bases spanning the gap. Germline V gene data show CDR1 as GTSNPN and CDR2 as SVGIG (reference sequence). The CDR3 loop is CAWSVRLAGANVLTF. The CDR3, as DNA: TGTGCCTGGAGTGTACGGTTAGCTGGGGCCAACGTCCTGACTTTC.

The gene calls are TRBV2 and TRBJ2-1, with 8 bases fitting TRBD2. CDR1 is SNHLY and CDR2 is FYNNEI in the germline V gene. The J segment lost 9 bases and the V segment lost 7 bases, leaving 2 bases of the junction unmatched. The length of the CDR3 is 11 residues. CDR3 in amino acids: CASMSGSEQFF. As DNA, the CDR3 is TGTGCCAGCATGAGCGGGAGTGAGCAGTTCTTC. Full variable domain (rest looked up from reference TRBV2 and TRBJ2-1): EPEVTQTPSHQVTQMGQEVILRCVPISNHLYFYWYRQILGQKVEFLVSFYNNEISEKSEIFDDQFSVERPDGSNFTLKIRSTKLEDSAMYFCASMSGSEQFFGPGTRLTVL.

The rearrangement uses TRBV6-6 and TRBJ2-7; tentatively, D is TRBD2 (7 bases). V was shortened by 5 bases and J by 7 bases, with 27 bases between the two germline ends. The V gene's germline CDR1 is MNHNY and CDR2 SVGAGI (reference sequence). The CDR3 has 17 residues. Here the CDR3 DNA reads TGTGCCAGCAGTCCTTGGGCTGCCGCCGCGGGGGCCGGAGAGCAGTACTTC. Protein product: CASSPWAAAAGAGEQYF.

The CDR3 bases are TGTGCCAGTATGGGGACTAGCGGGGGTTACAATGAGCAGTTCTTC. Its translation is CASMGTSGGYNEQFF. The J gene is TRBJ2-1, the V gene TRBV19, with 14 bases matching TRBD2. This CDR3 is 15 amino acids long. Germline-derived CDR1 and CDR2 are LNHDA and SQIVND (reference sequence). Trimming cost V 7 bases and J 4 bases; bases outside gene matches: 3.

This clone was seen just once. J is TRBJ2-3 and V is TRBV9, with a weak D call TRBD2 (6 bases). The V and J ends lost 5 bases and 3 bases respectively, with 19 bases between them. There are 16 residues in the CDR3. Germline lookup yields CDR1 SGDLS and CDR2 YYNGEE. The DNA for the CDR3 is TGTGCCAGCAGTCCTAGGGGCCAGGGAGGAACAGATACGCAGTATTTT. This gives the protein CASSPRGQGGTDTQYF.

The rearrangement uses TRBV6-5 and TRBJ2-7; D is uncertain. The CDR3 runs to 13 residues. The germline gives CDR1 MNHEY, CDR2 SVGAGI. V was pared by 4 bases and J by 6 bases, with 13 bases between. CDR3 DNA sequence: TGTGCCAGCAGTTCCATCCCCTTCGGCGAGCAGTACTTC. The encoded protein is CASSSIPFGEQYF.

The chain is built from TRBV11-3 and TRBJ2-7; 12 bases align to TRBD1. This CDR3 is 15 amino acids long. Germline CDR1 SGHNT, CDR2 YENEEA. Germline trimming cut 2 bases from V and 6 bases from J; bases unmatched to any gene: 5. The chain's CDR3 is CASSLPGQGAGEQYV. The CDR3 coding sequence is TGTGCCAGCAGCTTACCGGGACAGGGGGCCGGCGAGCAGTACGTC.

This clone was observed a few times. The DNA of the CDR3 is TGCGCCAGCAGCCAAGATGGACAGCTCAATCAGCCCCAGCATTTT. Encoded protein: CASSQDGQLNQPQHF. This chain joins TRBV4-1 and TRBJ1-5; tentative D call: TRBD1 (6 bases). The CDR3 runs to 15 residues. Trimming took off 0 bases at V and 3 bases at J, with 9 bases between the two ends. Germline V CDR1 and CDR2: MGHRA, YSYEKL.

A single count supports this clone. The gene calls are TRBV9 and TRBJ2-2; D is possibly TRBD1 (6 bases). This CDR3 contains 15 residues. In germline, CDR1 is SGDLS, CDR2 YYNGEE. The V gene lost 3 bases and the J gene lost 5 bases, with 14 bases spanning the gap. As DNA, the CDR3 is TGTGCCAGCAGCGCAGGGTGGACAGAAACCGGGGAGCTGTTTTTT. Translation: CASSAGWTETGELFF.